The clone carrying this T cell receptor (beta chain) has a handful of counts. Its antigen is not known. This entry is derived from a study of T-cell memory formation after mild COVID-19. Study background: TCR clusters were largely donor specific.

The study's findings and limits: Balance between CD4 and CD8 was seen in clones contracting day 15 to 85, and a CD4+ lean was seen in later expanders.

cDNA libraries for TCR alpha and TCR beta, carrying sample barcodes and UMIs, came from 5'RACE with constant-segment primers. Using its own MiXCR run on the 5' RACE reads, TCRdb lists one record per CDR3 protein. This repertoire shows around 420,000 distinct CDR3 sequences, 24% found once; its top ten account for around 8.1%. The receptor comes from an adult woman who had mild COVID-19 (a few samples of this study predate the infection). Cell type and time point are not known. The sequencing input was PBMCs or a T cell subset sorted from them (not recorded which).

Written as DNA, the CDR3 is TGTGCCAGCAGCCAAGTCGGACAGGGAGGTAGTCGGAATCAGCCCCAGCATTTT. It is translated as CASSQVGQGGSRNQPQHF. The chain uses TRBV3-1 and TRBJ1-5, with 8 nucleotides matching TRBD1. This CDR3 is built from 18 residues. The V gene end was trimmed by 1 base and the J gene end by 4 bases; junction bases not matched to a gene: 12. Germline V gene sequence: CDR1 LGHDT, CDR2 YNNKEL (reference sequence).